This entry concerns a single T cell receptor (beta chain). This clonotype was seen more than once but under ten times. The antigen it binds to is not known. Qualities for individual bases were not recorded, and no much larger clone is one base off. Th1 cells were collected as the CD4+CD25-CD294- flow-through after CD25, CD56 and CD294 bead selections. Miltenyi superparamagnetic beads coated with subset-specific monoclonal antibodies were used for isolation of the T cell subsets. Every T cell population came from peripheral blood. Ficoll separation was used to obtain mononuclear cells from whole blood, after which anti-CD14 microbeads were used to deplete monocytes. Isolated cell populations were immediately resuspended in RNAprotect reagent. Preparation of the library involved multiplex PCR. Sequencing took place on a 454 GS FLX. TCR alpha and beta CDR3 regions were amplified from mRNA by semiquantitative ARM-PCR. In ARM-PCR, tagged nested gene-specific primers were used first, and communal superprimers then performed exponential amplification. Exonuclease was used to remove the nested primers before the first-round PCR products went through the second amplification round. Sequencing of the amplicons was performed on the 454 platform, which allows millions of DNA fragments to be sequenced rapidly without cloning bias. A read mappable to both V and J germline segments was defined as an effective read. For the original study's pipeline: IRmap was used to assign reads to germline V, D and J segments, and IRmap relies on pyromap, a Smith-Waterman modification adapted to 454 sequencing errors. D-beta assignments were filtered with cutoffs set at the 99th percentile of alignment scores obtained from simulated random sequences. The amino acids between the conserved V-segment Y[YFLI]C motif and the J-segment [FW]GXGT motif were defined as CDR3. A compound Poisson process model, previously applied to large-scale EST data, was used to estimate repertoire diversity. A procedure for detecting cross-contamination was used to argue that sample contamination was not the source of the shared CDR3s. Starting from the raw public reads, TCRdb applied fastp trimming at Q25, assembled clones with MiXCR and retained in-frame beta chains. All rows with the same CDR3 protein become a single entry with the most common DNA and genes. TCRdb, rather than the study authors, made the V and J calls. This sample comprises about 13,000 distinct CDR3 sequences, about 67% of them detected only once. The ten top clones hold 30% of the sample.

This record belongs to a study of relationships among human T cell subsets (TCRdb year 2010). Turning to the overall study: Sequencing was performed on eight distinct blood T cell populations: pan T, CD8 cytotoxic, regulatory, Th1, Th2, naive plus transitional, activated and memory cells.

The germline V gene provides CDR1 SGHAT and CDR2 FQNNGV. From the cysteine up to the phenylalanine, the CDR3 has a length of 14 residues. Of all the DNA, just the CDR3 is kept, 42 bases in frame from base 1. V drops 0 bases and J drops 7 bases, leaving 10 bases in between. The paper's findings and limits, for the study overall: The bead-based sorting was unable to rule out the presence of a CD4+CD8+ double-positive population. No statistically significant differences in V, D and J usage, CDR3 length or N-nucleotide additions were observed among the seven subsets. The considerable overlap in CDR3s among Th1, Th2 and regulatory T cells was taken as suggesting that cell fate choices are stochastic. More than 60% of CD8+ cytotoxic sequences came from clones with more than 100 reads, while the regulatory and Th2 subsets showed few clones of that size.

The origin of this receptor is a man aged 35 to 55 in good health. The chain is encoded by TRBV11-2 joined to TRBJ1-5, with TRBD1 tentatively as D gene (5 bases match). The material sequenced was CD4+ Th1 cells sorted from blood. Sample cell subset or site, as interpreted from the label and publication: CD4+CD25-CD294- T helper 1 cells. The DNA sequence is TGTGCCAGCAGCTTAGATGGCAGGGAACAGCCCCAGCATTTT. It is translated as CASSLDGREQPQHF. The variable domain in full, with residues beyond the CDR3 obtained from the reference TRBV11-2 and TRBJ1-5 genes, is EAGVAQSPRYKIIEKRQSVAFWCNPISGHATLYWYQQILGQGPKLLIQFQNNGVVDDSQLPKDRFSAERLKGVDSTLKIQPAKLEDSAVYLCASSLDGREQPQHFGDGTRLSIL.